The present TCR beta chain was sequenced within a study of blood T cell repertoires in COVID-19. Study-level background: Both acute and convalescent COVID-19 samples were obtained from the United States, Italy and Spain. PBMCs, B-cell-depleted T cells, or T cells provided the cDNA or gDNA that made up the material.

Those enrolled in Seattle joined during active infection and were followed longitudinally afterward. Assay: immunoSEQ multiplex PCR; the TCRdb copy retains only in-frame clones and omits some. The table includes hundreds of thousands of clones, 90% detected once. Trimming took off 2 bases at V and 6 bases at J, with 5 bases between the two ends. From germline, CDR1 is MDHEN and CDR2 SYDVKM. CDR3 length: 12 residues. The chain has TRBV28 and TRBJ1-5, with D unclear. Material: peripheral blood. The receptor's source is a woman in her thirties or forties with COVID-19, enrolled during active disease. CDR3 residues: CASSLPGQPQHF. CDR3 nucleotide sequence: TGTGCCAGCAGTTTACCGGGTCAGCCCCAGCATTTT.